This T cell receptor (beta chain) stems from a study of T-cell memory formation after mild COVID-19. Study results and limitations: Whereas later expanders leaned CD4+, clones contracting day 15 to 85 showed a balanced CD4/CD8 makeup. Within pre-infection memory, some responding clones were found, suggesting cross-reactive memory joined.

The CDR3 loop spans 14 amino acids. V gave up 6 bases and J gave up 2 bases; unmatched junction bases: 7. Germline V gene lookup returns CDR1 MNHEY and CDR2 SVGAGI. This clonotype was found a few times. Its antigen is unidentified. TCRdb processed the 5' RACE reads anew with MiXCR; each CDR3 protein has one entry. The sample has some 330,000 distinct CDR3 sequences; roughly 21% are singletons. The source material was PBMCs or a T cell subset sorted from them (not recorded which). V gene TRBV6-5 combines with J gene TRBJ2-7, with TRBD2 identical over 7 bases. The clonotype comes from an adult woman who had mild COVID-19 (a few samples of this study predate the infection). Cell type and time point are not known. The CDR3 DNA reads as TGTGCCAGCAGCTCGGGACGGGGGGCCTACGAGCAGTACTTC. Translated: CASSSGRGAYEQYF.